Each of the 17 T cell receptor beta chains below was sequenced from the same sample in a study of T-cell memory formation after mild COVID-19. A single record per CDR3 protein comes from TCRdb applying MiXCR to the 5' RACE reads. The sample holds 85,000 to 130,000 distinct CDR3 sequences; around 15% are singletons and the top ten take less than 35%. Sequencing used PBMCs or a T cell subset sorted from them (not recorded which). The receptor source for this set is an adult woman who had mild COVID-19 (a few samples of this study predate the infection). Cell type and time point are not known.

This clonotype appeared once. The chain links TRBV13 to TRBJ2-2; no clear D. This CDR3 contains 13 residues. V was shortened by 5 bases and J by 1 base, with 5 bases between the two germline ends. Germline V gives CDR1 PRHDT, CDR2 FYEKMQ (reference sequence). The CDR3 bases are TGTGCCAGCAGCGCCCGGAACACCGGGGAGCTGTTTTTT. Its protein is CASSARNTGELFF.

In this sample, this clonotype turned up many times. The chain joins TRBV6-5 to TRBJ1-2; D is perhaps TRBD1 (5 bases). Deletions cut 6 bases from V and 4 bases from J, with 18 bases between. This CDR3 comprises 15 residues. Germline lookup yields CDR1 MNHEY and CDR2 SVGAGI. CDR3 region: CASRPPPGFGYGYTF. For the CDR3, the DNA is TGTGCCAGCAGACCCCCCCCAGGGTTCGGCTATGGCTACACCTTC.

This chain uses TRBV7-6 with TRBJ2-7; TRBD1 agrees at 8 bases. The CDR3 consists of 15 residues. V lost 5 bases and J lost 2; bases outside the gene matches: 8. From germline, CDR1 is SGHVS and CDR2 FNYEAQ. The CDR3 sequence: CASSPGQGGAYEQYF. CDR3 DNA sequence: TGTGCCAGCAGCCCCGGACAGGGCGGAGCCTACGAGCAGTACTTC.

This clonotype was seen ten or more times. CDR3 amino acids: CASSLGPDIWGEQYF. The CDR3 DNA reads as TGTGCCAGCAGCTTGGGCCCTGATATCTGGGGCGAGCAGTACTTC. The chain uses TRBV5-6 and TRBJ2-7; D ambiguous. V lost 0 bases to trimming and J lost 6 bases, with 16 bases between them. This CDR3 spans 15 amino acids. Germline lookup yields CDR1 SGHDT and CDR2 YYEEEE.

This rearrangement joins TRBV25-1 to TRBJ2-5, with unresolved D. Germline loops: CDR1 MGHDK, CDR2 SYGVNS. There are 12 residues in the CDR3. V lost 6 bases and J 7 bases, leaving 12 bases between the germline ends. In DNA form, the CDR3 reads TGTGCCAGCAGCCCGGTAGGTCTGACCCAGTACTTC. Its protein is CASSPVGLTQYF.

The chain links TRBV9 to TRBJ1-3; D is unclear. Trimming shortened V by 4 bases and J by 0 bases, and 11 bases separated the two germline ends. Germline assignment: CDR1 SGDLS and CDR2 YYNGEE. The CDR3 is 15 residues long. The CDR3 bases are TGTGCCAGCAGCTATACTATTTCCTCTGGAAACACCATATATTTT. It yields the protein CASSYTISSGNTIYF. Variable domain in full (rest from reference TRBV9 and TRBJ1-3): DSGVTQTPKHLITATGQRVTLRCSPRSGDLSVYWYQQSLDQGLQFLIQYYNGEERAKGNILERFSAQQFPDLHSELNLSSLELGDSALYFCASSYTISSGNTIYFGEGSWLTVV.

This chain uses TRBV5-1 with TRBJ2-7, with 7 bases that match TRBD1. Germline values: CDR1 SGHRS, CDR2 YFSETQ. J was trimmed by 3 bases and V by 7 bases; bases with no gene match: 7. This CDR3 has 13 residues. The CDR3 loop reads CASRRWDSYEQYF. The CDR3 nucleotides read TGCGCCAGCCGCCGGTGGGACAGCTACGAGCAGTACTTC.

In its sample, this clonotype was seen a few times. The J gene is TRBJ2-3, the V gene TRBV6-5; TRBD1 matches at 9 bases. The CDR3 extends over 13 amino acids. V was pared by 5 bases and J by 4 bases, with 1 base of the junction left unmatched. The germline CDR1 and CDR2 sequences are MNHEY and SVGAGI. The chain's CDR3 is CASSRTGADTQYF. The CDR3 bases are TGTGCCAGCAGTCGGACAGGGGCAGATACGCAGTATTTT.

There are a few counts of this clonotype. The chain combines TRBV29-1 with TRBJ2-2; 7 positions agree with TRBD1. The ends lost 7 bases at V and 3 bases at J; junction bases unmatched: 2. The germline V gene has CDR1 SQVTM and CDR2 ANQGSEA. The CDR3 has 12 amino acids. The CDR3: CSAGGYTGELFF. The CDR3 DNA sequence: TGCAGCGCAGGGGGATACACCGGGGAGCTGTTTTTT.

This clonotype was observed a few times. The chain is built from TRBV4-2 and TRBJ2-2; D ambiguous. From germline, CDR1 is LGHNA and CDR2 YNFKEQ. Trimming left V 1 base short and J 5 bases short, with 2 bases between. There are 12 residues in the CDR3. CDR3 protein: CASSQVTGELFF. CDR3 sequence (DNA): TGTGCCAGCAGCCAAGTGACCGGGGAGCTGTTTTTT.

The chain combines TRBV7-3 with TRBJ2-7; perhaps TRBD2 as D (6 bases). Germline V lookup: CDR1 SGHTA, CDR2 FQGTGA. The CDR3 spans 14 residues. V gave up 5 bases and J gave up 2 bases, with 13 bases separating them. The CDR3: CASSPFPGAYEQYF. For the CDR3, the DNA is TGTGCCAGCAGCCCCTTTCCGGGGGCCTACGAGCAGTACTTC.

This clonotype was picked up a small number of times. This chain links TRBV5-6 with TRBJ2-7, with a weak D call TRBD2 (6 bases). V was trimmed by 0 bases and J by 2 bases, leaving 12 bases between them. CDR1 is SGHDT, CDR2 YYEEEE, per germline. The CDR3 runs to 15 residues. The CDR3 loop reads CASSLVGRGAYEQYF. DNA of the CDR3: TGTGCCAGCAGCTTGGTTGGGCGGGGAGCCTACGAGCAGTACTTC.

This clonotype appeared a few times. V usage is TRBV5-1 and J usage is TRBJ1-2, with 9 bases matching TRBD1. CDR1 and CDR2 from the germline V gene are SGHRS and YFSETQ. J was trimmed by 2 bases and V by 4 bases; bases with no gene match: 3. The CDR3 sequence is 14 residues long. The CDR3 region is CASSVGQGNYGYTF. DNA for the CDR3: TGCGCCAGCAGCGTCGGACAGGGGAACTATGGCTACACCTTC.

This clonotype was recorded a few times. The chain carries TRBV29-1 and TRBJ2-7, with 12 bases that match TRBD1. V was pared by 4 bases and J by 7 bases, with 5 bases of the junction left unmatched. The CDR3 has 13 amino acids. Germline assignment: CDR1 SQVTM and CDR2 ANQGSEA. DNA for the CDR3: TGCAGCGTTGGGGGACAGGGGGCCTGGGAGCAGTACTTC. Protein product: CSVGGQGAWEQYF.

This clonotype was detected many times. V gene TRBV4-1 combines with J gene TRBJ1-4, with a tentative D call TRBD1 (5 bases). The CDR3 length is 15 residues. Germline CDR1 and CDR2: MGHRA and YSYEKL. V lost 1 base and J 4 bases, leaving 10 bases between the germline ends. CDR3 residues: CASSQGYGGNEKLFF. As DNA, the CDR3 is TGCGCCAGCAGCCAAGGGTACGGGGGTAATGAAAAACTGTTTTTT.

The sample holds a few counts of this clonotype. V usage is TRBV10-3 and J usage is TRBJ1-1; possibly TRBD1 for D (6 bases). V lost 11 bases and J 1 base, leaving 14 bases between the germline ends. Germline values: CDR1 ENHRY, CDR2 SYGVKD. CDR3 length: 13 amino acids. For the CDR3, the DNA is TGTGCCCTCCGCAACAGGGCGAACACTGAAGCTTTCTTT. It specifies CALRNRANTEAFF.

This clonotype was detected only a few times. V usage is TRBV7-6 and J usage is TRBJ2-7, with D possibly being TRBD1 (8 bases). Germline lookup yields CDR1 SGHVS and CDR2 FNYEAQ. The CDR3 runs to 17 residues. The V end lost 5 bases, the J end lost 9 bases, and 29 bases lay between the germline ends. The CDR3, as DNA: TGTGCCAGCAGCCCCCCGGACAGGGCGCTACGTGGGGGGGGGCAGTACTTC. It translates to CASSPPDRALRGGGQYF.